Listed below are T cell receptor beta chains from one sample, sequenced in a study of T cells in Graves' hyperthyroidism and ophthalmopathy. TCRdb recomputed calls from the multiplex PCR reads with MiXCR, one row per CDR3 protein. Of fewer than 600,000 distinct CDR3 sequences listed, around 14% are singletons. Input material: blood. The receptors shown here come from a woman aged 18-35 years with Graves' hyperthyroidism. CDR3s include the opening cysteine and the closing phenylalanine or tryptophan. A D gene is named only where the DNA matches it firmly. Not every row has a clone size; where given, it reads once, few, many or a size class.

d_gene	v_gene	abundance	j_gene	CDR3aa	CDR3nt
TRBD2	TRBV5-1	many	TRBJ2-1	CASSQLAGASNEQFF	TGCGCCAGCAGCCAGCTAGCGGGAGCTAGTAATGAGCAGTTCTTC
TRBD1	TRBV24-1	.	TRBJ1-1	CATSDPTSQGAATFF	TGTGCCACCAGTGACCCTACTTCGCAGGGGGCAGCGACTTTCTTT
.	TRBV30	few	TRBJ2-7	CAWSIRGGEQYF	TGTGCCTGGAGTATTAGGGGGGGCGAGCAGTACTTC
.	TRBV6-6	many	TRBJ1-2	CASSYRAVNYGYTF	TGTGCCAGCAGTTACAGGGCAGTCAACTATGGCTACACCTTC
.	TRBV20-1	few	TRBJ1-1	CSASLGPTEAFF	TGCAGTGCTAGTTTGGGGCCCACTGAAGCTTTCTTT
TRBD1	TRBV12-3/TRBV12-4	many	TRBJ1-2	CASSFSPGQGAYGYTF	TGTGCCAGCAGTTTTAGTCCCGGCCAGGGGGCCTATGGCTACACCTTC
.	TRBV11-1	.	TRBJ1-2	CASSLAQTRYGYTF	TGTGCCAGCAGCTTAGCGCAGACACGGTACGGCTACACCTTC
.	TRBV18	.	TRBJ1-1	CASSPPQAGGFTSTEAFF	TGTGCCAGCTCACCACCCCAAGCGGGGGGCTTTACGAGCACTGAAGCTTTCTTT
TRBD2	TRBV19	.	TRBJ2-3	CASKVLAGGNTDTQYF	TGTGCCAGTAAAGTCCTAGCGGGAGGAAACACAGATACGCAGTATTTT
.	TRBV5-1	.	TRBJ1-2	CASSLGSIRANYGYTF	TGCGCCAGCAGCTTGGGGTCTATTCGCGCTAACTATGGCTACACCTTC
.	TRBV9	many	TRBJ2-3	CASTSGGLDTQYF	TGTGCCAGCACGAGTGGGGGTCTCGATACGCAGTATTTT
.	TRBV6-2/TRBV6-3	.	TRBJ2-1	CASRERGGGLAYEQFF	TGTGCCAGCAGGGAAAGGGGGGGGGGGCTAGCGTATGAGCAGTTCTTC
TRBD2	TRBV6-1	many	TRBJ2-2	CASNLAGLNTGELFF	TGTGCCAGCAACCTAGCGGGGCTGAACACCGGGGAGCTGTTTTTT
TRBD1	TRBV20-1	few	TRBJ1-2	CSAGQGKDYGYTF	TGCAGTGCTGGACAGGGGAAAGACTATGGCTACACCTTC
.	TRBV9	many	TRBJ1-1	CASSVVGSRGAFF	TGTGCCAGCAGCGTAGTTGGGTCAAGGGGAGCTTTCTTT
.	TRBV7-8	few	TRBJ1-5	CASTPEVGPRNQPQHF	TGTGCCAGCACCCCAGAAGTGGGACCCCGGAATCAGCCCCAGCATTTT
.	TRBV20-1	.	TRBJ2-6	CSARAGSGANVLTF	TGCAGTGCTAGAGCGGGCTCTGGGGCCAACGTCCTGACTTTC
TRBD2	TRBV7-2	many	TRBJ2-1	CASSSGRGNEQFF	TGTGCCAGTTCTAGCGGGAGGGGAAATGAGCAGTTCTTC
.	TRBV12-3/TRBV12-4	many	TRBJ2-5	CASTVYPGLDGETQYF	TGTGCCTCAACAGTTTACCCGGGACTGGACGGGGAGACCCAGTACTTC
.	TRBV7-9	.	TRBJ1-1	CASKTEYTEAFF	TGTGCCAGCAAGACCGAATACACTGAAGCTTTCTTT
.	TRBV2	many	TRBJ2-2	CATISTGATGELFF	TGTGCCACCATTTCGACCGGGGCCACCGGGGAGCTGTTTTTT
.	TRBV27	.	TRBJ2-2	CASSLRGGGDTGELFF	TGTGCCAGCAGTTTACGGGGTGGTGGGGACACCGGGGAGCTGTTTTTT
.	TRBV30	.	TRBJ1-1	CAWSGAGITEAFF	TGTGCCTGGAGTGGGGCGGGGATCACTGAAGCTTTCTTT
TRBD2	TRBV25-1	.	TRBJ2-1	CANMPGLGDNNEQFF	TGTGCCAATATGCCGGGACTAGGGGACAACAATGAGCAGTTCTTC
TRBD1	TRBV7-9	few	TRBJ2-7	CAIGQVSHEQYF	TGTGCCATCGGACAGGTTTCCCACGAGCAGTACTTC
.	TRBV11-3	many	TRBJ2-1	CASSFRERSYNEQFF	TGTGCCAGCAGCTTCAGAGAGCGATCCTACAATGAGCAGTTCTTC
.	TRBV11-3	few	TRBJ1-1	CASSVVGNTEAFF	TGTGCCAGCAGCGTGGTGGGGAACACTGAAGCTTTCTTT
.	TRBV19	many	TRBJ1-5	CASSIVNQPQHF	TGTGCCAGTAGTATAGTGAATCAGCCCCAGCATTTT
TRBD1	TRBV12-5	.	TRBJ1-1	CASGWQSSGQGGDTEAFF	TGTGCTAGTGGTTGGCAATCTTCCGGACAGGGTGGCGACACTGAAGCTTTCTTT
TRBD1	TRBV5-1	many	TRBJ1-1	CASSLTGQGHTEAFF	TGCGCCAGCAGCTTGACAGGACAGGGACACACTGAAGCTTTCTTT
TRBD1	TRBV15	.	TRBJ2-7	CATSRDRGRSSYEQYF	TGTGCCACCAGCAGAGATAGGGGGCGATCCTCCTACGAGCAGTACTTC
.	TRBV2	many	TRBJ2-2	CASSAGYTGELFF	TGTGCCAGCAGTGCTGGTTACACCGGGGAGCTGTTTTTT
TRBD2	TRBV10-2	few	TRBJ2-2	CASSVLAVTGELFF	TGCGCCAGCAGTGTACTAGCGGTCACCGGGGAGCTGTTTTTT
.	TRBV5-4	few	TRBJ2-3	CASRGRRSGSTDTQYF	TGTGCCAGCAGGGGGCGGAGGTCCGGGAGCACAGATACGCAGTATTTT
.	TRBV20-1	many	TRBJ1-2	CSARDFLGNGYTF	TGCAGTGCTAGAGACTTTTTAGGGAATGGCTACACCTTC
TRBD2	TRBV27	few	TRBJ2-5	CASSLLAQLSSGMETQYF	TGTGCCAGCAGTTTATTAGCCCAACTTTCTAGCGGGATGGAGACCCAGTACTTC
.	TRBV29-1	many	TRBJ1-1	CSVHPNTEAFF	TGCAGCGTGCACCCGAACACTGAAGCTTTCTTT